The clone carrying this T cell receptor beta chain showed up just a few times. Unique molecular identifiers were present on cDNA, and template switching added a universal primer site. One entry per CDR3 protein results from TCRdb running MiXCR on the 5' RACE reads. The table shows over 500,000 distinct CDR3 sequences, with 22% occurring only once. This entry belongs to a study of identical twins. Trimming removed 3 bases from V and 8 bases from J, with 20 bases in between. Looked up from germline, CDR1 is DFQATT and CDR2 is SNEGSKA (reference sequence). This CDR3 has 15 residues. The data also belong to a second study, concerning T cells expressing NK-cell markers.

This receptor was identified in a woman between 18 and 29 years old in good health. V gene TRBV20-1 combines with J gene TRBJ2-1, with D possibly being TRBD2 (5 bases). Material: CD4+ T cells sorted from blood. As DNA, the CDR3 is TGCAGTGCTAGCCCCCTCGGGCGGACTTCAGATGAGCAGTTCTTC. As protein: CSASPLGRTSDEQFF.